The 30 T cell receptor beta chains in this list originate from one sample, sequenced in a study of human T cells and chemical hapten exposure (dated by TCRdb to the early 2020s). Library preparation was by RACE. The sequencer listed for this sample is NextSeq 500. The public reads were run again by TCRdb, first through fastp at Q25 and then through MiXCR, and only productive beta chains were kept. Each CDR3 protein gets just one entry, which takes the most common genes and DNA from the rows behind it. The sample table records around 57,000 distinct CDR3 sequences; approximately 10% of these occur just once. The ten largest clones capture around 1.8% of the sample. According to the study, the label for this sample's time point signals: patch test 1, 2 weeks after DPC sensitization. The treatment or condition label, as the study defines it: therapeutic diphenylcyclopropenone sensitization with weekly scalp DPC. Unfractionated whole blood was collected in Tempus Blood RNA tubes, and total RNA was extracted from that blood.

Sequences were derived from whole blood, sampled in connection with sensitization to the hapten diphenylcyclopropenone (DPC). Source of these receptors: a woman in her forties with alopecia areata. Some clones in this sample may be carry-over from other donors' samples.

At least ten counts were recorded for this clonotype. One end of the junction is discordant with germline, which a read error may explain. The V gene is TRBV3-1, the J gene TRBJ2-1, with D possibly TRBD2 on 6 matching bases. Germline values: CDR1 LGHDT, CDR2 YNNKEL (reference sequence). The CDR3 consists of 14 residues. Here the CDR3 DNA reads TGTGCCAGCAGCCATGCGGGATCCTTCAATGAGCAGTTCTTC. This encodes CASSHAGSFNEQFF.

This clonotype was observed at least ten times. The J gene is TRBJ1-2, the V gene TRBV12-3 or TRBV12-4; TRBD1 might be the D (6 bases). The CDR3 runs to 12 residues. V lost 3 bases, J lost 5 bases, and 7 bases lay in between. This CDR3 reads CASSLQGYGYTF. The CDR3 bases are TGTGCCAGCAGTTTGCAGGGGTATGGCTACACCTTC.

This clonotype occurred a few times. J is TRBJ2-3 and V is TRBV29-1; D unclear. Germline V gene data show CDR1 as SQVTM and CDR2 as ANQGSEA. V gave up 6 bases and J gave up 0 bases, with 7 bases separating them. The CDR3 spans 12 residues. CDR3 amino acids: CSVGTSTDTQYF. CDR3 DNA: TGCAGCGTAGGAACTAGCACAGATACGCAGTATTTT.

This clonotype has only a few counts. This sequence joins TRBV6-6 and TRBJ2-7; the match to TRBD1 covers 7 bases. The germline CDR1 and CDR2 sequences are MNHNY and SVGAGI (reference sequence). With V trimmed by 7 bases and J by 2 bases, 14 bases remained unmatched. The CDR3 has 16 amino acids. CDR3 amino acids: CASNPRQGQFPYEQYF. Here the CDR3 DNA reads TGTGCCAGCAACCCCCGACAGGGCCAGTTCCCCTACGAGCAGTACTTC.

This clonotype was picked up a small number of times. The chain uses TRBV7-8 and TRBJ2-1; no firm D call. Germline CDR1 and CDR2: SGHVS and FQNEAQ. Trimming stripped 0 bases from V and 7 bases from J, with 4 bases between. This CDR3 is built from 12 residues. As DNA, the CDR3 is TGTGCCAGCAGCTTAGCCCCAAATGAGCAGTTCTTC. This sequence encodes CASSLAPNEQFF.

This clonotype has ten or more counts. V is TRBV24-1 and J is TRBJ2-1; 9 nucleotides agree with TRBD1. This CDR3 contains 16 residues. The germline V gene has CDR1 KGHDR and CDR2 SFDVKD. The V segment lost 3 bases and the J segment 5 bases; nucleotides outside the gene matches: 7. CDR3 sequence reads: CATSDTGTGRDNEQFF. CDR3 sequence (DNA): TGTGCCACCAGTGATACCGGGACAGGGAGGGACAATGAGCAGTTCTTC.

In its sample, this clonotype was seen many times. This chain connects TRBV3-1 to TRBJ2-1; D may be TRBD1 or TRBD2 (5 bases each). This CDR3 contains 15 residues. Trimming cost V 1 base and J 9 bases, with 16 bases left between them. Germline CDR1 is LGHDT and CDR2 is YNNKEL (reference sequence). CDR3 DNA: TGTGCCAGCAGCCAAGGGGGGTCTAGCCGCCGTGAGCAGTTCTTC. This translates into CASSQGGSSRREQFF.

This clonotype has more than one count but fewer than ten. The CDR3 coding sequence is TGTGCCAGCAGCTACATGACAGGGGTAGCTGAAGCTTTCTTT. Protein: CASSYMTGVAEAFF. The gene calls are TRBV7-9 and TRBJ1-1; 8 nucleotides align to TRBD1. Germline V lookup: CDR1 SEHNR, CDR2 FQNEAQ (reference sequence). With V trimmed by 4 bases and J by 6 bases, 7 bases remained unmatched. This CDR3 spans 14 amino acids.

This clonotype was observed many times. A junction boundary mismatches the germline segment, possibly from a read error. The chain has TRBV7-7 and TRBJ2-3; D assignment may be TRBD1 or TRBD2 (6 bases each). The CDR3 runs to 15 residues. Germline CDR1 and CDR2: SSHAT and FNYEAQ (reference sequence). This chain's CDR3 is CASSPGGTGTDTQYF. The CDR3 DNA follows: TGTGCTAGCAGCCCCGGGGGCACGGGCACAGATACGCAGTATTTT.

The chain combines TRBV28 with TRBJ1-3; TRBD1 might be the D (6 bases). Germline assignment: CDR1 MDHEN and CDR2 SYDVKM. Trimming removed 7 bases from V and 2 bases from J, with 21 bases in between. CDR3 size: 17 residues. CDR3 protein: CASTRGRGLGAGNTIYF. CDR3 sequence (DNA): TGTGCCAGCACCAGGGGCAGGGGCCTAGGAGCTGGAAACACCATATATTTT. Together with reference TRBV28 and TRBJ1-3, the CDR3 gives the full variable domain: DVKVTQSSRYLVKRTGEKVFLECVQDMDHENMFWYRQDPGLGLRLIYFSYDVKMKEKGDIPEGYSVSREKKERFSLILESASTNQTSMYLCASTRGRGLGAGNTIYFGEGSWLTVV.

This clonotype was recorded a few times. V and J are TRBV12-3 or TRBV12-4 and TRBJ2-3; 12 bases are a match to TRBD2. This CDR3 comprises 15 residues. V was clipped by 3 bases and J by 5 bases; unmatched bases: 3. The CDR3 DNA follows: TGTGCCAGCAGTTTCAGGACTAGCGGGGAAGATACGCAGTATTTT. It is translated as CASSFRTSGEDTQYF.

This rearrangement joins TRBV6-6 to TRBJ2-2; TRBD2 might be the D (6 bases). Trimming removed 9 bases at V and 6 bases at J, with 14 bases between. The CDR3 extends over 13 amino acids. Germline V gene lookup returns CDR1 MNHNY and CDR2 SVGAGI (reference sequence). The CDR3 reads CASLTRGSGELFF. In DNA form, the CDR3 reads TGTGCCAGTCTGACCCGGGGGTCCGGGGAGCTGTTTTTT.

The DNA for the CDR3 is TGTGCCATCAGGGGTGCAAAGGGTGCAGATACGCAGTATTTT. Residues: CAIRGAKGADTQYF. The chain employs TRBV10-3 and TRBJ2-3, with D uncertain. Looked up from germline, CDR1 is ENHRY and CDR2 is SYGVKD. V was pared by 6 bases and J by 4 bases, with 14 bases between. There are 14 residues in the CDR3.

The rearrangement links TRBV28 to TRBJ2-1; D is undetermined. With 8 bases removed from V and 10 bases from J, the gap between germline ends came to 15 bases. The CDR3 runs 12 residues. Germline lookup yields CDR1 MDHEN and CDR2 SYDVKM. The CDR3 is CASGSASREQFF. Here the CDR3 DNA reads TGTGCCAGCGGGTCAGCGTCAAGGGAGCAGTTCTTC.

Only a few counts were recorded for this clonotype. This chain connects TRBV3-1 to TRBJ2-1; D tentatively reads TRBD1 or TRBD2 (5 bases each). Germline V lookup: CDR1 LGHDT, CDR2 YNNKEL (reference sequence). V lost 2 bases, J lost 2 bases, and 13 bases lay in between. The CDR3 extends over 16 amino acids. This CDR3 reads CASSQSPPGPYNEQFF. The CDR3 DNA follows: TGTGCCAGCAGCCAAAGTCCTCCGGGACCCTACAATGAGCAGTTCTTC.

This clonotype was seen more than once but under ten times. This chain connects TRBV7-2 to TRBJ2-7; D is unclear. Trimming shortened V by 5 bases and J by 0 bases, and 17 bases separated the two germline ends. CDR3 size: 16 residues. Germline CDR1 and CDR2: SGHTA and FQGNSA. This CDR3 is CASSQRSSVSSYEQYF. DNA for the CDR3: TGTGCCAGCAGCCAAAGATCCTCCGTTAGCTCCTACGAGCAGTACTTC.

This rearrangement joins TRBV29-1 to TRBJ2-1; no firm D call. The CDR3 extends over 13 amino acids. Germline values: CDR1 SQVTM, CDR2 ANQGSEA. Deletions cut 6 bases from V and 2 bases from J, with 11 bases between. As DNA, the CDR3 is TGCAGCGTCCGAGTGTTAGCCTACAATGAGCAGTTCTTC. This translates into CSVRVLAYNEQFF.

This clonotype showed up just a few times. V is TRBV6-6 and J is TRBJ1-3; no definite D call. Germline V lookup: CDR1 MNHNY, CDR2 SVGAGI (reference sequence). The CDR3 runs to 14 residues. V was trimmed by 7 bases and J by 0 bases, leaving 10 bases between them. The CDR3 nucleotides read TGTGCCAGCACCTGGGGAGGCTCTGGAAACACCATATATTTT. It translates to CASTWGGSGNTIYF.

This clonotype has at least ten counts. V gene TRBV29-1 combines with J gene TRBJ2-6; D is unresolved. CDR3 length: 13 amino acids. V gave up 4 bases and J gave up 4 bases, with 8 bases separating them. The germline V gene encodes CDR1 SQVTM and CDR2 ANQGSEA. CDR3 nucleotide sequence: TGCAGCGTTGGGGGTCTGGGGGCCAACGTCCTGACTTTC. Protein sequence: CSVGGLGANVLTF.

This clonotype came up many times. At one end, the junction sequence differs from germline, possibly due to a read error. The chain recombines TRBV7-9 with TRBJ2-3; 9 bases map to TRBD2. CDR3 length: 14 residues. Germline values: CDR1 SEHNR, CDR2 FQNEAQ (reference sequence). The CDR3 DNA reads TGTGCCAGCAGGTTAGCGGGGGACACAGATACGCAGTATTTT. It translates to CASRLAGDTDTQYF.

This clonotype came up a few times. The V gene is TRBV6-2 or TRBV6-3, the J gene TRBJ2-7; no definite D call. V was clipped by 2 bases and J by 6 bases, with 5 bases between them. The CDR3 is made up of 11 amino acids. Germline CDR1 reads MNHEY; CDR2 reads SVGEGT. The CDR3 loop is CASSYDSEQYF. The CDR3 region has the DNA TGTGCCAGCAGTTACGATTCCGAGCAGTACTTC.

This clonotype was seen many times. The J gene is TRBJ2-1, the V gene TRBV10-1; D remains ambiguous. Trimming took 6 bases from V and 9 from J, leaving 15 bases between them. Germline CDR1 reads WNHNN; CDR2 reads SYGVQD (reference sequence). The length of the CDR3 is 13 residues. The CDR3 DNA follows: TGCGCCAGCAGCCTCACCCCTTGGGCTGAGCAGTTCTTC. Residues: CASSLTPWAEQFF.

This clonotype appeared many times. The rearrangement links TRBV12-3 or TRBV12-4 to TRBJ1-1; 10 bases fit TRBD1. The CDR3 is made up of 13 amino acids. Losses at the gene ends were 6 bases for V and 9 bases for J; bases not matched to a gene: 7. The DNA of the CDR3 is TGTGCCAGCAGGACGGACAGGGGGGGGAAAGCTTTCTTT. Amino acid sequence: CASRTDRGGKAFF.

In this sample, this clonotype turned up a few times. The CDR3 region has the DNA TGTGCTAGTGGTTTGGGGGGACAGGATGTCGTCCATGAGCAGTTCTTC. Translated, it gives CASGLGGQDVVHEQFF. V usage is TRBV12-5 and J usage is TRBJ2-1, with 8 bases that match TRBD1. Per germline, CDR1 LGHNT and CDR2 FRNRAP. CDR3 size: 16 residues. V dropped 1 base and J dropped 8; count of bases not matched to a gene: 10.

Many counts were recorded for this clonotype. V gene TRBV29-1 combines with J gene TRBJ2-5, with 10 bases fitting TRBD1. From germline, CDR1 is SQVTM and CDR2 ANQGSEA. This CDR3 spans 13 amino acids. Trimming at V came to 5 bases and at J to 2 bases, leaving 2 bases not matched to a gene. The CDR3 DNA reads TGCAGCGTTCCGGGACAGGGGCAAGAGACCCAGTACTTC. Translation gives CSVPGQGQETQYF.

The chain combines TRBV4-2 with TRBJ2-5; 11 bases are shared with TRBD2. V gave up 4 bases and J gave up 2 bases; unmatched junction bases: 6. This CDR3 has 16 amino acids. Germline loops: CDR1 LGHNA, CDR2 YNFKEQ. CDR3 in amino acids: CASSPSTSGRQETQYF. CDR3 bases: TGTGCCAGCAGCCCGTCCACTAGCGGGAGACAAGAGACCCAGTACTTC.

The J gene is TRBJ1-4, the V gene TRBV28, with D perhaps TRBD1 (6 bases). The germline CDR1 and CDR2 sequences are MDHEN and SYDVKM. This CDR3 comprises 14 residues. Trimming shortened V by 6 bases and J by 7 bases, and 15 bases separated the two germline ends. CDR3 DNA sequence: TGTGCCAGCAGCCTCAGGGGAGCGGGTGAAAAACTGTTTTTT. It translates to CASSLRGAGEKLFF.

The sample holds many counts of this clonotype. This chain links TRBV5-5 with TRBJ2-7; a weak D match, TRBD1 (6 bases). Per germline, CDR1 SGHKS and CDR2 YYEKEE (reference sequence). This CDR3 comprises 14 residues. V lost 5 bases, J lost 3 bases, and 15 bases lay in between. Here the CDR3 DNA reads TGTGCCAGCAGTCCCGACAGGTTCGTCTACGAGCAGTACTTC. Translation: CASSPDRFVYEQYF.

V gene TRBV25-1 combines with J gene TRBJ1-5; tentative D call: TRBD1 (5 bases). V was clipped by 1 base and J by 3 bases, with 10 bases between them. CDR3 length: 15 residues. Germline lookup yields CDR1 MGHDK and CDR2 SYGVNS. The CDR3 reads CASSELGGDNQPQHF. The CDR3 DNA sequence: TGTGCCAGCAGTGAATTAGGAGGGGACAATCAGCCCCAGCATTTT. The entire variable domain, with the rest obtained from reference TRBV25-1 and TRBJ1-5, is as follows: EADIYQTPRYLVIGTGKKITLECSQTMGHDKMYWYQQDPGMELHLIHYSYGVNSTEKGDLSSESTVSRIRTEHFPLTLESARPSHTSQYLCASSELGGDNQPQHFGDGTRLSIL.

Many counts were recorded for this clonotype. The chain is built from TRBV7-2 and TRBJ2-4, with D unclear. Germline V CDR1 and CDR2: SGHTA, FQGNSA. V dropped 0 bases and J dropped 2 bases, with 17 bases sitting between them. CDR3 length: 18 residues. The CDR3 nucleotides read TGTGCCAGCAGCTTAGCGCTTACTACGGCCGTACCCAAAAACATTCAGTACTTC. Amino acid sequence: CASSLALTTAVPKNIQYF.